This T cell receptor (beta chain) was sequenced in a study of blood T cells in healthy people across ages. In regard to this clonotype: Its antigen is not known.

Study results and caveats: Versus aged donors, long-lived donors had higher diversity and more naive CD4+ cells.

Looked up from germline, CDR1 is SQVTM and CDR2 is ANQGSEA. The V end was cut by 4 bases, the J end by 7 bases, with 14 bases between. This CDR3 spans 13 amino acids. It was with a sample-barcoded 5' primer and a J-beta primer mix that a second PCR of about 6 to 12 cycles was run. TCRdb re-called the 5' RACE reads through MiXCR, storing one row per CDR3 protein. The sample contains approximately 770,000 distinct CDR3 sequences, roughly 60% of which appear only once. Sequenced input: blood. The chain is built from TRBV29-1 and TRBJ2-1; TRBD2 is a possible D gene (5 bases). This TCR derives from a man aged 25-45 years in good health. CDR3 sequence reads: CSVGGFGLNEQFF. DNA for the CDR3: TGCAGCGTTGGAGGGTTTGGTCTAAATGAGCAGTTCTTC.